Below, 2 T cell receptor beta chains from the same sample are listed, as sequenced in a study of T cell changes during pregnancy in multiple sclerosis. Using immunoSEQ multiplex PCR, the repertoire was profiled, and TCRdb retains in-frame clones only, with some absent. The sample lists tens of thousands of clones; about nine tenths were seen once. Sequenced here: CD4+ T cells from peripheral blood mononuclear cells, sampled in the third trimester of pregnancy. Receptor source: a female donor with multiple sclerosis, enrolled in a pregnancy study.

This rearrangement joins TRBV2 to TRBJ2-3, with 9 nucleotides matching TRBD1. The germline gives CDR1 SNHLY, CDR2 FYNNEI. J gave up 3 bases and V 11 bases, and 12 bases lay outside the gene matches. The CDR3 is 15 amino acids. The CDR3 reads CAALSPGTGTDTQYF. The CDR3 DNA follows: TGTGCCGCATTGAGCCCCGGGACAGGGACAGATACGCAGTATTTT.

J is TRBJ2-7 and V is TRBV4-2; TRBD2 matches at 9 bases. The ends lost 2 bases at V and 2 bases at J; junction bases unmatched: 10. Per the germline V gene, CDR1 is LGHNA and CDR2 is YNFKEQ. This CDR3 spans 17 amino acids. The CDR3: CASSQKTSGNLPYEQYF. The CDR3 region has the DNA TGTGCCAGCAGCCAAAAGACTAGCGGAAATCTCCCCTACGAGCAGTACTTC.